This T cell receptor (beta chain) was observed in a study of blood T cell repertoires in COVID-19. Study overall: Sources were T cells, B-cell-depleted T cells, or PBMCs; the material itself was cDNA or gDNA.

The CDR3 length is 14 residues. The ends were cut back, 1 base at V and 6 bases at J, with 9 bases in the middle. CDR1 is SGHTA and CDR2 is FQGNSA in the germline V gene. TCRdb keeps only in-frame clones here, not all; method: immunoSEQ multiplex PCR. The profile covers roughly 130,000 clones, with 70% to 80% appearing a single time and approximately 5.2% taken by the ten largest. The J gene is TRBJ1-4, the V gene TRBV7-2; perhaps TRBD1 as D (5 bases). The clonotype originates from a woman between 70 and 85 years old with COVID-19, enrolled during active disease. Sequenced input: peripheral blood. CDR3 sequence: CASSLVWGDEKLFF. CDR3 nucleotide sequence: TGTGCCAGCAGCTTAGTTTGGGGGGATGAAAAACTGTTTTTT.